This TCR beta chain stems from a study of blood T cell repertoires in COVID-19. Original analysis: Reference gene primer amplification gave estimated nucleated cell counts. The table came from immunoSEQ multiplex PCR; TCRdb's copy has only in-frame clones and leaves some out. D and trimming were read from the DNA, whereas the V and J calls and clone size are those reported in that table. The sample contains some 180,000 clones, around four fifths of which appear only once. Germline V gene lookup returns CDR1 LNHDA and CDR2 SQIVND (reference sequence). With V trimmed by 3 bases and J by 3 bases, 7 bases remained unmatched. The CDR3 contains 15 residues.

The rearrangement links TRBV19 to TRBJ1-1, with TRBD1 matching 7 bases. The sequence came from a woman aged 80 or over with acute or convalescent COVID-19. Sequenced sample: peripheral blood. The CDR3 protein is CASSIPTGAHTEAFF. The CDR3 nucleotides read TGTGCCAGTAGTATCCCAACAGGGGCGCACACTGAAGCTTTCTTT.